This entry is about one T cell receptor beta chain. On the basis of clinical symptoms, serum thyroxine and TRAb, thyroid ultrasound and orbital computed tomography, diagnoses were made. Extraction of PBMCs used more than 8.5 ml of fresh peripheral blood. These data are taken from a study of T cells in Graves' hyperthyroidism and ophthalmopathy. RNA transcripts provided the source from which TCR beta CDR3 regions were amplified. When the TCR CDR3 underwent first-round RT-PCR, the HTBI primer set was used. One entry per CDR3 protein, called by TCRdb with MiXCR from the multiplex PCR reads. The sample lists around 300,000 distinct CDR3 sequences, under 30% occurring once. Input material: blood. The sequence derives from a man aged 35-49 years with Graves' hyperthyroidism that later progressed to Graves' ophthalmopathy.

The DNA of the CDR3 is TGTGCCAGCAGCTTAACAGACCTACCCCAGCATTTT. Protein product: CASSLTDLPQHF. This chain joins TRBV7-9 and TRBJ1-5; D is uncertain. The CDR3 totals 12 residues. Trimming removed 2 bases from V and 10 bases from J, with 9 bases in between. Germline assignment: CDR1 SEHNR and CDR2 FQNEAQ (reference sequence). The whole variable domain, filled in from reference TRBV7-9 and TRBJ1-5, reads DTGVSQNPRHKITKRGQNVTFRCDPISEHNRLYWYRQTLGQGPEFLTYFQNEAQLEKSRLLSDRFSAERPKGSFSTLEIQRTEQGDSAMYLCASSLTDLPQHFGDGTRLSIL.